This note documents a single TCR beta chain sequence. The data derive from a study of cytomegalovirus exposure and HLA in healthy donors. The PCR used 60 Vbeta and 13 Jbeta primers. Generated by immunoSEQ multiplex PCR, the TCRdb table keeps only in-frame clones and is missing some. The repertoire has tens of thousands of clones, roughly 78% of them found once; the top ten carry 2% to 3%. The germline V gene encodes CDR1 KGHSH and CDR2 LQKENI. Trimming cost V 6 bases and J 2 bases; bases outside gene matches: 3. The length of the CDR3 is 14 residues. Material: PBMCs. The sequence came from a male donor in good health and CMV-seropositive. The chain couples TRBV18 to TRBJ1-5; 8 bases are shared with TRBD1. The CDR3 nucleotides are TGTGCCAGCTCCACGGGACAGGGCAATCAGCCCCAGCATTTT. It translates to CASSTGQGNQPQHF.